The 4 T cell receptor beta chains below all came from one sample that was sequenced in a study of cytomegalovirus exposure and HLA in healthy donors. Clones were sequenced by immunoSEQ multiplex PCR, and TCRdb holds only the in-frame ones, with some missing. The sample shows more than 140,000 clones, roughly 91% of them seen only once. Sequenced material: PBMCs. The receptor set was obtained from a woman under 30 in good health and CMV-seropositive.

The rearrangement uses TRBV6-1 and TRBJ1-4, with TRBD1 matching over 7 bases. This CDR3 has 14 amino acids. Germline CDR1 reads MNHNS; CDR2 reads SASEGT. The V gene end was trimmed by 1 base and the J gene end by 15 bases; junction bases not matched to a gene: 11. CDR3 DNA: TGTGCCAGCAGTGAAGGGACAGGCCCTACGGGGTTGTTTTTT. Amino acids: CASSEGTGPTGLFF.

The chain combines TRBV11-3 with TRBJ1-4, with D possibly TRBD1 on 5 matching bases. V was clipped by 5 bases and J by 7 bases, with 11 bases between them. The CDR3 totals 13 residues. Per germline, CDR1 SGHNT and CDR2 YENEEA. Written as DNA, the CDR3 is TGTGCCAGCAGCGACAGTTTGGTTGAAAAACTGTTTTTT. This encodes CASSDSLVEKLFF.

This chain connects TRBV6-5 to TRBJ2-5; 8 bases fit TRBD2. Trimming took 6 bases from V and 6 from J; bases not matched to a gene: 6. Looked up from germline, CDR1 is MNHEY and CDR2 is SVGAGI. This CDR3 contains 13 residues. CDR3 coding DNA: TGTGCCAGCAGGGGGGCTAGCGGGCAGACCCAGTACTTC. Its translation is CASRGASGQTQYF.

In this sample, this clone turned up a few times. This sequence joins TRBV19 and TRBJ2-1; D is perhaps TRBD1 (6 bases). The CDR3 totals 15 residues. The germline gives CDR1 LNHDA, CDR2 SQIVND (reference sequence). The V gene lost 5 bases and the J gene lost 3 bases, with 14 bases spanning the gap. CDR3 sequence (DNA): TGTGCCAGTAGTCCCCGACAGGACCGCTACAATGAGCAGTTCTTC. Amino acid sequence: CASSPRQDRYNEQFF.